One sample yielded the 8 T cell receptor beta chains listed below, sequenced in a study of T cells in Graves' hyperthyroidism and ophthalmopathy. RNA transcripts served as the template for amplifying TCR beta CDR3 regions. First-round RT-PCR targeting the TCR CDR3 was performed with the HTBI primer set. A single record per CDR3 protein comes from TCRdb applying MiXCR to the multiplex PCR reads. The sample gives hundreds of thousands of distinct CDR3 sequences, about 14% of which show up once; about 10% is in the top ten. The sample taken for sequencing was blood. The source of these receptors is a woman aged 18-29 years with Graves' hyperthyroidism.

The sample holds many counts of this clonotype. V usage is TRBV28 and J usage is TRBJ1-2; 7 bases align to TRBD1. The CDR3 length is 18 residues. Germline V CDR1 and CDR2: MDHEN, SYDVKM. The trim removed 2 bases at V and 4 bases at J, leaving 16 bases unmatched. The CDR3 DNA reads TGTGCCAGCAGTTTACACGACATCGGTCAGGGGGTGGGCTATGGCTACACCTTC. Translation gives CASSLHDIGQGVGYGYTF.

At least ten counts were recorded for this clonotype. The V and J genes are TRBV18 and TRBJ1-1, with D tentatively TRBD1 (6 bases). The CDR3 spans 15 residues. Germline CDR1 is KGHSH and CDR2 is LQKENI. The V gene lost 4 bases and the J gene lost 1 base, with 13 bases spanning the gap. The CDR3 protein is CASSHPGTQNTEAFF. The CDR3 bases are TGTGCCAGCTCACACCCCGGGACACAGAACACTGAAGCTTTCTTT.

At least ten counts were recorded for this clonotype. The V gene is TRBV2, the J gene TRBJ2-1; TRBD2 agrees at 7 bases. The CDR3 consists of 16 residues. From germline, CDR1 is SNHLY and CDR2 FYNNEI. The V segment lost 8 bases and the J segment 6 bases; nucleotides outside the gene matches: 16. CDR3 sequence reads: CASSRLAWETSNEQFF. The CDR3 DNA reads TGTGCCAGCTCTCGACTAGCTTGGGAGACCTCCAATGAGCAGTTCTTC.

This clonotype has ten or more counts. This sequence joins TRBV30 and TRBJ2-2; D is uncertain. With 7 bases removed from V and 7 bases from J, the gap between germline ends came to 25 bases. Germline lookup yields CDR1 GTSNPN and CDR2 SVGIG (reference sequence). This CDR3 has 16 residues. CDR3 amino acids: CASSGPTDLTGGELFF. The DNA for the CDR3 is TGTGCCTCTTCCGGACCGACGGACCTTACGGGCGGGGAGCTGTTTTTT.

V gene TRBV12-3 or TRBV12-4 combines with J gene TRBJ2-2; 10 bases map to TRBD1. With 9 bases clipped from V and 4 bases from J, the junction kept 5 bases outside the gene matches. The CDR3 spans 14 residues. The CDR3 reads CASKTGGTTGELFF. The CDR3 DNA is TGTGCCAGTAAGACAGGGGGCACCACCGGGGAGCTGTTTTTT.

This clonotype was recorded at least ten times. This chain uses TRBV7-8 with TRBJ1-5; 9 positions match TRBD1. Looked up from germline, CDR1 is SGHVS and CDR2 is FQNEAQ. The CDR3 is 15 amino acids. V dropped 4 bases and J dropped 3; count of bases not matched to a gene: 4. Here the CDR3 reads CASSSRQGVNQPQHF. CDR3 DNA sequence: TGTGCCAGCAGCTCGAGACAGGGGGTCAATCAGCCCCAGCATTTT.

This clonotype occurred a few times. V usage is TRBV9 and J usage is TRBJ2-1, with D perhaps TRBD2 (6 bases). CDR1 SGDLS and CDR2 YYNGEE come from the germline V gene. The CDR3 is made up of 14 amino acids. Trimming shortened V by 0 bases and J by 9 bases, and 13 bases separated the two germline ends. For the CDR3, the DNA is TGTGCCAGCAGCGTAGGGGGTAGCGGCGGTGAGCAGTTCTTC. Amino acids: CASSVGGSGGEQFF.

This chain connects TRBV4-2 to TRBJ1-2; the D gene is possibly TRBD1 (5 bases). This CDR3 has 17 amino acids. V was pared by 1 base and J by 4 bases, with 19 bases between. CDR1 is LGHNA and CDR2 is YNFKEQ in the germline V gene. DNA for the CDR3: TGTGCCAGCAGCCAAGCATCATCCTTAGGGGCTGGCTATGGCTACACCTTC. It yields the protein CASSQASSLGAGYGYTF.